A single sample is the source of the 23 T cell receptor beta chains below, sequenced in a study of somatic mutations in cytotoxic T cells in rheumatoid arthritis. TCRdb's table, derived via immunoSEQ multiplex PCR, lists solely in-frame clones and lacks some. The sample shows 15,000 to 20,000 clones, just under 80% of them seen only once. The sequencing sample was made of CD8+ T cells sorted from blood. The receptors stem from an adult with rheumatoid arthritis.

V and J are TRBV5-4 and TRBJ2-7; tentatively, D is TRBD1 (6 bases). Germline V CDR1 and CDR2: SGHNT, YYREEE (reference sequence). V was shortened by 0 bases and J by 3 bases, with 13 bases between the two germline ends. The length of the CDR3 is 15 residues. The CDR3 here is CASSLDDRPYYEQYF. The CDR3 nucleotides read TGTGCCAGCAGCTTGGACGACAGGCCTTACTACGAGCAGTACTTC. The whole variable domain, filled in from reference TRBV5-4 and TRBJ2-7, reads ETGVTQSPTHLIKTRGQQVTLRCSSQSGHNTVSWYQQALGQGPQFIFQYYREEENGRGNFPPRFSGLQFPNYSSELNVNALELDDSALYLCASSLDDRPYYEQYFGPGTRLTVT.

The chain couples TRBV7-9 to TRBJ2-1, with 8 bases matching TRBD2. V lost 5 bases and J lost 1; bases outside the gene matches: 4. The germline V gene has CDR1 SEHNR and CDR2 FQNEAQ (reference sequence). This CDR3 is built from 15 residues. The CDR3 DNA reads as TGTGCCAGCAGCATTAGCGGGATTTCCTACAATGAGCAGTTCTTC. As protein: CASSISGISYNEQFF.

This clone is termed large. The V call is TRBV7-9, the J call TRBJ2-1; no clear D gene. This CDR3 has 12 amino acids. Per germline, CDR1 SEHNR and CDR2 FQNEAQ (reference sequence). Trimming took off 4 bases at V and 5 bases at J, with 6 bases between the two ends. CDR3 DNA: TGTGCCAGCAGCTCCATGAACAATGAGCAGTTCTTC. Its translation is CASSSMNNEQFF. Drawing the rest from reference TRBV7-9 and TRBJ2-1, the complete variable domain is DTGVSQNPRHKITKRGQNVTFRCDPISEHNRLYWYRQTLGQGPEFLTYFQNEAQLEKSRLLSDRFSAERPKGSFSTLEIQRTEQGDSAMYLCASSSMNNEQFFGPGTRLTVL.

The rearrangement uses TRBV5-6 and TRBJ1-1; tentative D call: TRBD1 (5 bases). V lost 2 bases to trimming and J lost 6 bases, with 20 bases between them. This CDR3 spans 16 amino acids. Germline CDR1 SGHDT, CDR2 YYEEEE. Here the CDR3 DNA reads TGTGCCAGCAGCTTAGGAGGGGCCTCCCTCACTCCTGAAGCTTTCTTT. Translation: CASSLGGASLTPEAFF.

This chain's CDR3 is CASSRTGGVETQYF. For the CDR3, the DNA is TGTGCCAGCAGTAGGACAGGGGGAGTGGAGACCCAGTACTTC. The V call is TRBV6-5, the J call TRBJ2-5; 10 positions match TRBD1. Germline-derived CDR1 and CDR2 are MNHEY and SVGAGI. V was pared by 5 bases and J by 5 bases, with 5 bases of the junction left unmatched. The CDR3 consists of 14 residues.

The CDR3 nucleotides are TGTGCCAGCAGCTTTAGGACGGTTTCACAAGAGACCCAGTACTTC. Translating it yields CASSFRTVSQETQYF. The rearrangement links TRBV7-6 to TRBJ2-5, with no clear D. Germline V gives CDR1 SGHVS, CDR2 FNYEAQ. The CDR3 runs to 15 residues. Between the trimmed V and J ends, which lost 3 bases and 2 bases, there was a span of 13 bases.

CDR3: CASSDRQHTDTQYF. The CDR3 DNA sequence: TGTGCCAGCAGCGACCGACAACACACAGATACGCAGTATTTT. This rearrangement joins TRBV6-5 to TRBJ2-3, with unresolved D. Looked up from germline, CDR1 is MNHEY and CDR2 is SVGAGI. This CDR3 contains 14 residues. V lost 6 bases to trimming and J lost 2 bases, with 12 bases between them.

This CDR3 is CASSRGAEGETQYF. The CDR3 DNA reads as TGTGCCAGCAGTCGGGGGGCGGAGGGGGAGACCCAGTACTTC. The V and J genes are TRBV27 and TRBJ2-5; D may be TRBD2 (7 bases). V was shortened by 5 bases and J by 5 bases, with 15 bases between the two germline ends. The CDR3 contains 14 residues. Germline CDR1 and CDR2: MNHEY and SMNVEV (reference sequence).

The rearrangement links TRBV7-8 to TRBJ2-3; 7 bases are shared with TRBD1. Germline CDR1 reads SGHVS; CDR2 reads FQNEAQ. This CDR3 is 14 amino acids long. The junction had 5 bases not matched to a gene; V was cut back by 4 bases and J by 4 bases. As DNA, the CDR3 is TGTGCCAGCAGCTCAATGAGGGGGCCAGATACGCAGTATTTT. This codes for CASSSMRGPDTQYF.

In this sample, this clone turned up a few times. This CDR3 is also generated by other DNA sequences in the sample. V and J are TRBV29-1 and TRBJ1-1; D uncertain. Between the trimmed V and J ends, which lost 3 bases and 5 bases, there was a span of 7 bases. Germline lookup yields CDR1 SQVTM and CDR2 ANQGSEA. The CDR3 spans 11 residues. Written as DNA, the CDR3 is TGCAGCGTTGATGAGGGAACTGAAGCTTTCTTT. As protein: CSVDEGTEAFF.

The chain uses TRBV9 and TRBJ1-1; D remains ambiguous. The CDR3 has 13 residues. Trimming removed 3 bases at V and 4 bases at J, with 10 bases between. Per germline, CDR1 SGDLS and CDR2 YYNGEE. CDR3 coding DNA: TGTGCCAGCAGCGCCTTTGGGAGCACTGAAGCTTTCTTT. It is translated as CASSAFGSTEAFF.

J is TRBJ2-1 and V is TRBV19; 7 bases fit TRBD2. V shed 10 bases, J shed 7 bases, and the junction held 10 bases outside the gene matches. Germline lookup yields CDR1 LNHDA and CDR2 SQIVND (reference sequence). The CDR3 runs to 13 residues. CDR3 DNA sequence: TGTGCCACCTCGACGGGAGGTATTAATGAGCAGTTCTTC. As protein: CATSTGGINEQFF.

The chain combines TRBV19 with TRBJ2-6, with D possibly TRBD2 on 5 matching bases. CDR3 length: 13 residues. With 8 bases removed from V and 4 bases from J, the gap between germline ends came to 9 bases. The germline V gene has CDR1 LNHDA and CDR2 SQIVND (reference sequence). CDR3 nucleotides: TGTGCCAGTGCGGGTTCCGGGGCCAACGTCCTGACTTTC. It yields the protein CASAGSGANVLTF.

This clone was found a few times. This chain uses TRBV4-1 with TRBJ1-1; no definite D call. V was pared by 0 bases and J by 5 bases, with 4 bases between. This CDR3 is built from 12 residues. CDR1 and CDR2 (germline): MGHRA, YSYEKL. CDR3 residues: CASSQDGTEAFF. The CDR3 DNA reads TGCGCCAGCAGCCAAGATGGGACTGAAGCTTTCTTT.

This chain connects TRBV5-1 to TRBJ2-6; 7 bases match TRBD2. The J segment lost 1 base and the V segment lost 0 bases, leaving 10 bases of the junction unmatched. The CDR3 spans 19 residues. Germline loops: CDR1 SGHRS, CDR2 YFSETQ. The CDR3 DNA sequence: TGCGCCAGCAGCTTGGCGGGGGGAATTGGGCCTTCTGGGGCCAACGTCCTGACTTTC. Its protein is CASSLAGGIGPSGANVLTF.

V is TRBV27 and J is TRBJ1-2; D gene uncertain. CDR3 size: 13 residues. The germline V and J ends were trimmed by 4 bases and 2 bases, with 8 bases remaining between them. The germline V gene has CDR1 MNHEY and CDR2 SMNVEV (reference sequence). CDR3 DNA: TGTGCCAGCAGTTCAACAGAGAACTATGGCTACACCTTC. Its protein product is CASSSTENYGYTF.

J is TRBJ1-2 and V is TRBV9; D is unclear. This CDR3 is built from 14 residues. V was cut by 6 bases and J by 4 bases, with 16 bases left in between. Germline V gives CDR1 SGDLS, CDR2 YYNGEE. CDR3 DNA sequence: TGTGCCAGCACCTCGGGAGACCCGGTCTATGGCTACACCTTC. Its translation: CASTSGDPVYGYTF.

The chain is built from TRBV28 and TRBJ2-7; D possibly corresponds to TRBD1 (6 bases). CDR3 length: 13 amino acids. V dropped 3 bases and J dropped 5 bases, with 11 bases sitting between them. CDR1 and CDR2 from the germline V gene are MDHEN and SYDVKM. CDR3 in DNA: TGTGCCAGCAGTTTGTACAGGGCGCACGAGCAGTACTTC. Amino acid sequence: CASSLYRAHEQYF.

V usage is TRBV5-1 and J usage is TRBJ1-3; D unresolved. Germline loops: CDR1 SGHRS, CDR2 YFSETQ. The CDR3 is made up of 12 amino acids. Trimming removed 4 bases at V and 4 bases at J, with 6 bases between. CDR3 sequence: CASSALGNTIYF. The CDR3 region has the DNA TGCGCCAGCAGCGCCCTGGGAAACACCATATATTTT. Combining the CDR3 with reference TRBV5-1 and TRBJ1-3 gives the whole variable domain KAGVTQTPRYLIKTRGQQVTLSCSPISGHRSVSWYQQTPGQGLQFLFEYFSETQRNKGNFPGRFSGRQFSNSRSEMNVSTLELGDSALYLCASSALGNTIYFGEGSWLTVV.

The sample holds a few counts of this clone. This sequence joins TRBV4-3 and TRBJ1-5, with D possibly matching TRBD1 (6 bases). Trimming removed 3 bases from V and 4 bases from J, with 13 bases in between. The germline V gene has CDR1 LGHNA and CDR2 YSLEER. The CDR3 covers 15 residues. The CDR3 sequence: CASSQAPGANQPQHF. CDR3 nucleotide sequence: TGCGCCAGCAGCCAGGCCCCGGGGGCTAATCAGCCCCAGCATTTT.

The V gene is TRBV29-1, the J gene TRBJ2-7, with TRBD2 matching over 10 bases. The V segment lost 4 bases and the J segment 5 bases; nucleotides outside the gene matches: 5. The CDR3 length is 13 residues. Germline V CDR1 and CDR2: SQVTM, ANQGSEA. The CDR3 nucleotides are TGCAGCGTTGGCCTAGCGGGAGATCACGAGCAGTACTTC. Translation gives CSVGLAGDHEQYF.

The chain carries TRBV9 and TRBJ1-4, with D tentatively TRBD1 (6 bases). V shed 2 bases and J shed 4 bases, with 18 bases lying between them. Germline V gene lookup returns CDR1 SGDLS and CDR2 YYNGEE. This CDR3 has 17 residues. DNA for the CDR3: TGTGCCAGCAGCGTGGGCGGGAGGGGGGCGCTTAATGAAAAACTGTTTTTT. Translating it yields CASSVGGRGALNEKLFF. Using reference TRBV9 and TRBJ1-4 for the parts outside the CDR3, the full variable domain is DSGVTQTPKHLITATGQRVTLRCSPRSGDLSVYWYQQSLDQGLQFLIQYYNGEERAKGNILERFSAQQFPDLHSELNLSSLELGDSALYFCASSVGGRGALNEKLFFGSGTQLSVL.

The V call is TRBV11-3, the J call TRBJ2-7, with D uncertain. The CDR3 has 13 residues. CDR1 and CDR2 (germline): SGHNT, YENEEA. With 5 bases removed from V and 3 bases from J, the gap between germline ends came to 11 bases. The CDR3, as DNA: TGTGCCAGCAGCCGATACGGCAGCTACGAGCAGTACTTC. This sequence encodes CASSRYGSYEQYF.